This TCR beta chain was captured by sequencing in a study of shared clonotypes between healthy human individuals. Overall study context: A couple of women and a few men aged 18 to 49 made up the donors.

The DNA input per sorted-subset replicate PCR was approximately 210 ng, corresponding to tens of thousands of T cell genomes. The assay was immunoSEQ multiplex PCR, and TCRdb's table has in-frame clones only and misses some. The sample has about 2.3 million clones, just over 90% seen once. Study-level results: When naive CD4 clonotypes were compared across a handful of donors, about 4.9% were shared.

Points on this clone: Its target is unknown.

CDR3 length equals 16 residues. The germline V and J ends were trimmed by 0 bases and 0 bases, with 12 bases remaining between them. CDR1 is MDHEN, CDR2 SYDVKM, per germline. This receptor was obtained from a man between 18 and 29 years old in good health. Some clones in this sample may be carry-over from other donors' samples. The sequenced sample was naive CD4+ T cells from PBMCs. Regarding subset: CD45RA+ positively selected. The chain carries TRBV28 and TRBJ2-7; D uncertain. CDR3 DNA sequence: TGTGCCAGCAGTTTATGGATAGAAGACCCCTCCTACGAGCAGTACTTC. It encodes CASSLWIEDPSYEQYF.